The subject of this entry is one T cell receptor (beta chain). Using ten immunoSEQ deep assay plates, investigators sequenced unsorted PBMC DNA. In the original workflow: Filtering differed, since immunoSEQ gave only junction sequences and no quality scores. The data were produced by immunoSEQ multiplex PCR, yet TCRdb's version contains in-frame clones alone and is incomplete. V, J and clone size are taken as reported in that table, and D and trimming were inferred from the DNA itself. The table has some 470,000 clones, over 65% seen once. The sample belongs to a study of shared clonotypes between healthy human individuals. Donors included only healthy HIV-negative adults lacking recent acute infections or vaccinations. When samples were unsorted, approximately 90 million PBMCs were used for genomic DNA. Trimming took off 3 bases at V and 7 bases at J, with 14 bases between the two ends. Per the germline V gene, CDR1 is ENHRY and CDR2 is SYGVKD. The CDR3 runs 14 residues.

Material for sequencing was PBMCs. The receptor comes from a woman between 40 and 50 years old in good health. Some clones in this sample may be carry-over from other donors' samples. J is TRBJ2-3 and V is TRBV10-3; D perhaps matches TRBD1 (5 bases). The CDR3 loop is CAISDRREIYTQYF. For the CDR3, the DNA is TGTGCCATCAGTGATCGCAGGGAAATATATACGCAGTATTTT.